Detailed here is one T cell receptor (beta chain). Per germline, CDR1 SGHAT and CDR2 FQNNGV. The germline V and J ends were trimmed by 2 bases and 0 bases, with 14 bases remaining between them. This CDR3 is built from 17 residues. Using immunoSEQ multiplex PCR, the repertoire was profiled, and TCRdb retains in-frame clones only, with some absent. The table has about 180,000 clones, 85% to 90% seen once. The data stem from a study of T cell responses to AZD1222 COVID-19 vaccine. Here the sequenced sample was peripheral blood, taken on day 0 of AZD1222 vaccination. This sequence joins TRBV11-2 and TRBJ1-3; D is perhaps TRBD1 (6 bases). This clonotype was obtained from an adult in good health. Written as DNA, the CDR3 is TGTGCCAGCAGCTTAAACAGGGTGGGTTTCTCTGGAAACACCATATATTTT. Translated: CASSLNRVGFSGNTIYF.